Below, 10 T cell receptor beta chains from the same sample are listed, as sequenced in a study of CD8+ T cells in alopecia areata. The treatment here: oral pan-JAK inhibitor, 5-10 mg twice daily. RNA extraction was followed by reverse transcription into cDNA, which acted as the sequencing template. Here immunoSEQ multiplex PCR was the method, and the copy in TCRdb shows in-frame clones only, minus some. Seen here are over 100,000 clones, more than 45% observed once, and the top ten hold approximately 0.5%. The source material was CD4+ T cells sorted from blood, sampled at week 4, from a patient treated with tofacitinib. The receptors derive from a human donor with alopecia areata.

The chain has TRBV30 and TRBJ1-5, with D uncertain. The CDR3 has 15 amino acids. The V end lost 2 bases, the J end lost 2 bases, and 13 bases lay between the germline ends. Germline assignment: CDR1 GTSNPN and CDR2 SVGIG (reference sequence). The CDR3 is CAWSKEPWGNQPQHF. CDR3 sequence (DNA): TGTGCCTGGAGTAAAGAACCCTGGGGCAATCAGCCCCAGCATTTT.

This chain joins TRBV7-9 and TRBJ2-3; weak D call: TRBD2 (5 bases). The V and J ends lost 5 bases and 9 bases respectively, with 12 bases between them. The CDR3 length is 12 residues. The germline gives CDR1 SEHNR, CDR2 FQNEAQ (reference sequence). The CDR3 region is CASSRSSGTQYF. CDR3 nucleotide sequence: TGTGCCAGCAGCCGATCGTCGGGGACGCAGTATTTT. Based on the CDR3 plus reference TRBV7-9 and TRBJ2-3, the full variable domain is DTGVSQNPRHKITKRGQNVTFRCDPISEHNRLYWYRQTLGQGPEFLTYFQNEAQLEKSRLLSDRFSAERPKGSFSTLEIQRTEQGDSAMYLCASSRSSGTQYFGPGTRLTVL.

The rearrangement links TRBV20-1 to TRBJ2-5, with unresolved D. V dropped 7 bases and J dropped 1 base, with 4 bases sitting between them. The V gene's germline CDR1 is DFQATT and CDR2 SNEGSKA (reference sequence). The CDR3 extends over 10 amino acids. The CDR3 reads CSGTQETQYF. The CDR3 nucleotides read TGCAGTGGAACCCAAGAGACCCAGTACTTC.

The rearrangement uses TRBV25-1 and TRBJ2-6; 7 nucleotides line up with TRBD1. CDR3 length equals 16 residues. Germline V gives CDR1 MGHDK, CDR2 SYGVNS. Trimming cost V 4 bases and J 4 bases; bases outside gene matches: 7. The CDR3 DNA reads TGTGCCAGCAGTGCCACAGGGGTGTTCGGGGCCAACGTCCTGACTTTC. Its protein product is CASSATGVFGANVLTF.

The chain employs TRBV6-5 and TRBJ1-5; TRBD1 matches 7 bases. Trimming removed 4 bases from V and 7 bases from J; junction bases left unmatched: 4. The germline CDR1 and CDR2 sequences are MNHEY and SVGAGI. The CDR3 consists of 13 residues. CDR3 in amino acids: CASSSTGRQPQHF. As DNA, the CDR3 is TGTGCCAGCAGTTCGACAGGGAGACAGCCCCAGCATTTT.

This clone was detected a few times. J is TRBJ1-4 and V is TRBV30, with a weak D call TRBD1 (6 bases). The V gene lost 7 bases and the J gene lost 8 bases, with 17 bases spanning the gap. Germline V gene lookup returns CDR1 GTSNPN and CDR2 SVGIG (reference sequence). CDR3 size: 13 residues. The CDR3 loop reads CASGGRGYEKLFF. CDR3 in DNA: TGTGCCTCCGGGGGCAGGGGATACGAAAAACTGTTTTTT.

The rearrangement uses TRBV25-1 and TRBJ2-2; D ambiguous. Germline V gene sequence: CDR1 MGHDK, CDR2 SYGVNS. The V and J ends lost 8 bases and 5 bases respectively, with 9 bases between them. The CDR3 totals 12 residues. The CDR3 sequence: CASGVWTGELFF. The CDR3 nucleotides are TGTGCCAGCGGGGTCTGGACCGGGGAGCTGTTTTTT.

The J gene is TRBJ1-2, the V gene TRBV30; D perhaps matches TRBD1 (6 bases). The ends were cut back, 3 bases at V and 8 bases at J, with 16 bases in the middle. The CDR3 consists of 13 residues. The germline V gene encodes CDR1 GTSNPN and CDR2 SVGIG (reference sequence). For the CDR3, the DNA is TGTGCCTGGAGATTCGGAGGGGGGAGCGGCTACACCTTC. Its translation is CAWRFGGGSGYTF.

The chain is built from TRBV29-1 and TRBJ1-2, with D hard to call. This CDR3 spans 12 amino acids. The V gene lost 7 bases and the J gene lost 1 base, with 10 bases spanning the gap. The germline gives CDR1 SQVTM, CDR2 ANQGSEA. The CDR3 bases are TGCAGCGCAGCCGTGGGTAACTATGGCTACACCTTC. It encodes CSAAVGNYGYTF.

V and J are TRBV5-1 and TRBJ2-1, with 9 nucleotides matching TRBD1. The germline V gene encodes CDR1 SGHRS and CDR2 YFSETQ. V dropped 4 bases and J dropped 7; count of bases not matched to a gene: 6. CDR3 length: 14 amino acids. In nucleotides, the CDR3 is TGCGCCAGCAGCGCGATGACAGGGGGGAATGAGCAGTTCTTC. This codes for CASSAMTGGNEQFF.